This T cell receptor beta chain was found in a study of technical replicates of blood from several donors. The table came from immunoSEQ multiplex PCR; TCRdb's copy has only in-frame clones and leaves some out. In the table there are 79,000 or so clones, about 92% of which are singletons. Trimming took off 4 bases at V and 6 bases at J, with 16 bases between the two ends. The CDR3 loop spans 14 amino acids. Germline CDR1 SGDLS, CDR2 YYNGEE. This clonotype was sampled from a human donor in good health. Sequencing used T cells isolated from PBMCs. This chain uses TRBV9 with TRBJ1-1; possibly TRBD1 for D (6 bases). The CDR3 region has the DNA TGTGCCAGCAGCCCCGAGACAGGTTTGGCTGAAGCTTTCTTT. Residues: CASSPETGLAEAFF.